The subject of this entry is one T cell receptor (beta chain). TCRdb reanalysed the RT-PCR reads using MiXCR and keeps one entry per CDR3 protein. The table lists more than 150,000 distinct CDR3 sequences, around two fifths of them singletons, with 30% to 35% in the top ten. This record comes from a study of patients and donors after allogeneic stem cell transplantation. In germline, CDR1 is MNHEY, CDR2 SVGAGI. Trimming took 0 bases from V and 0 from J; bases not matched to a gene: 1. This CDR3 region has 16 residues. Sequenced: blood, either unsorted or a sorted T cell fraction (not recorded which). The V gene is TRBV6-5, the J gene TRBJ2-3, with 9 nucleotides matching TRBD2. The sequence came from a human donor who was either an allogeneic HSCT recipient or a stem cell or donor lymphocyte infusion donor (not recorded which). It is not recorded whose cells these are; they may come from a transplant donor. The CDR3 spells CASSYSGLASTDTQYF. The DNA for the CDR3 is TGTGCCAGCAGTTACTCCGGACTAGCGAGCACAGATACGCAGTATTTT.